This paragraph covers one T cell receptor beta chain sequence. As yet, its antigen is unknown. Template switching added a universal primer site; cDNA carried unique molecular identifiers. MiXCR, applied by TCRdb to the 5' RACE reads, yields one record per CDR3 protein. The table lists more than 400,000 distinct CDR3 sequences, over 12% of them singletons. This sample was included in a study of identical twins. Broader study findings: Recombination models fit unrelated individuals' TCR alpha sharing but underestimated twins'. An excess of low generation probability was shown by twin-shared out-of-frame alpha sequences.

Trimming took 0 bases from V and 2 from J, leaving 11 bases between them. The germline V gene encodes CDR1 SEHNR and CDR2 FQNEAQ (reference sequence). The length of the CDR3 is 16 residues. The data also belong to a second study, concerning yellow fever vaccine responses in identical twins. That source notes: Twins' vaccine T cell responses were reported to seem partly convergent and partly personalized.

This receptor was obtained from a woman between 18 and 30 years old in good health. The V and J genes are TRBV7-9 and TRBJ2-1; no clear D. Sequencing was done on a sample of CD4+ T cells sorted from blood. The CDR3 DNA sequence: TGTGCCAGCAGCTTAGCCGGCAGTAAAACCTACAATGAGCAGTTCTTC. This translates into CASSLAGSKTYNEQFF.